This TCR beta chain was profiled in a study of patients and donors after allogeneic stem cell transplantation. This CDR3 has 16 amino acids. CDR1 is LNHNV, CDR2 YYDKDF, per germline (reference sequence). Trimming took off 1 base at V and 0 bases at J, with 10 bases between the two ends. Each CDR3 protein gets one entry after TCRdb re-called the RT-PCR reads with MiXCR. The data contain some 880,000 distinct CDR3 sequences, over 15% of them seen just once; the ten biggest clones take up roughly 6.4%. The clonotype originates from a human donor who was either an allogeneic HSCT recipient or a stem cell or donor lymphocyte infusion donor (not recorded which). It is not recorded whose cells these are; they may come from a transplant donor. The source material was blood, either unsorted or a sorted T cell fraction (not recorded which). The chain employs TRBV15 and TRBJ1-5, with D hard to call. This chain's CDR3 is CATSRGYPDSNQPQHF. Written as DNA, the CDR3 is TGTGCCACCAGCAGAGGGTATCCAGATAGCAATCAGCCCCAGCATTTT.